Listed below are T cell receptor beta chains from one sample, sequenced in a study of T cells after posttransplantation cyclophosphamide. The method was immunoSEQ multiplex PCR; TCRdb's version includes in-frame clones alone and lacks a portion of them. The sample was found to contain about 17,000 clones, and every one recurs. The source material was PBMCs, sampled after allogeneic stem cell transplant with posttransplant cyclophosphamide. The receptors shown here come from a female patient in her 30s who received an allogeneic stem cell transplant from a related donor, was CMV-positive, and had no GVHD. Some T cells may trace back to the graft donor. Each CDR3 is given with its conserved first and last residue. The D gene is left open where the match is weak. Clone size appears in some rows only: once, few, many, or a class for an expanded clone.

CDR3 DNA: TGCGCCAGCAGCTTGGGAGGGACTAGCGGGAGCAATTTAGACTACGAGCAGTACTTC
CDR3 protein: CASSLGGTSGSNLDYEQYF
D gene: TRBD2
J gene: TRBJ2-7
clone size: many
V gene: TRBV5-1

CDR3 DNA: TGCAGCGTTGCCTCCGGGACAGGGTACTCACCCCTCCACTTT
CDR3 protein: CSVASGTGYSPLHF
D gene: TRBD1
J gene: TRBJ1-6
clone size: -
V gene: TRBV29-1

CDR3 DNA: TGTGCCTGGGCAGCTAACTATGGCTACACCTTC
CDR3 protein: CAWAANYGYTF
D gene: -
J gene: TRBJ1-2
clone size: many
V gene: TRBV30

CDR3 DNA: TGTGCCAGCAGCTTCGGCGGGAGGGAAGGCACAGATACGCAGTATTTT
CDR3 protein: CASSFGGREGTDTQYF
D gene: TRBD2
J gene: TRBJ2-3
clone size: many
V gene: TRBV5-4

CDR3 DNA: TGTGCCAGCAGCCCGGGACTAGCGTTGTACAATGAGCAGTTCTTC
CDR3 protein: CASSPGLALYNEQFF
D gene: TRBD2
J gene: TRBJ2-1
clone size: many
V gene: TRBV11-3

CDR3 DNA: TGTGCCACCAGCAGAGGAGACAGCAAATTACAAGAGACCCAGTACTTC
CDR3 protein: CATSRGDSKLQETQYF
D gene: -
J gene: TRBJ2-5
clone size: many
V gene: TRBV15

CDR3 DNA: TGTGCCAGCAGCCAAGCCGGGACAGACACCGGGTGGGCCAACGTCCTGACTTTC
CDR3 protein: CASSQAGTDTGWANVLTF
D gene: TRBD1
J gene: TRBJ2-6
clone size: many
V gene: TRBV14

CDR3 DNA: TGCAGCGTTCGAACAGGGTCAACTAATGAAAAACTGTTTTTT
CDR3 protein: CSVRTGSTNEKLFF
D gene: -
J gene: TRBJ1-4
clone size: many
V gene: TRBV29-1

CDR3 DNA: TGCAGTCTAGGGGACAAGGTCGGACCGAATAGCAATCAGCCCCAGCATTTT
CDR3 protein: CSLGDKVGPNSNQPQHF
D gene: -
J gene: TRBJ1-5
clone size: many
V gene: TRBV29-1

CDR3 DNA: TGTGCCAGCAGCCGAGAGACTAGCGGACAACACAATGAGCAGTTCTTC
CDR3 protein: CASSRETSGQHNEQFF
D gene: TRBD2
J gene: TRBJ2-1
clone size: many
V gene: TRBV4-2

CDR3 DNA: TGCGCCAGCAGCCAAGATCTGGGACAGGGAACAGATACGCAGTATTTT
CDR3 protein: CASSQDLGQGTDTQYF
D gene: TRBD1
J gene: TRBJ2-3
clone size: many
V gene: TRBV4-3

CDR3 DNA: TGTGCCAGCAGTGCGGGAGCCCTCCAAGAGACCCAGTACTTC
CDR3 protein: CASSAGALQETQYF
D gene: TRBD2
J gene: TRBJ2-5
clone size: many
V gene: TRBV6-5

CDR3 DNA: TGCAGTGCTAGCTTTGACACTGAAGCTTTCTTT
CDR3 protein: CSASFDTEAFF
D gene: -
J gene: TRBJ1-1
clone size: many
V gene: TRBV20-1

CDR3 DNA: TGTGCCACCAGGCAACAGGGGTTCCACGAGCAGTACTTC
CDR3 protein: CATRQQGFHEQYF
D gene: TRBD1
J gene: TRBJ2-7
clone size: many
V gene: TRBV15

CDR3 DNA: TGTGCCAGCAGGAACCCGACAGGGACCACTGAAGCTTTCTTT
CDR3 protein: CASRNPTGTTEAFF
D gene: TRBD1
J gene: TRBJ1-1
clone size: many
V gene: TRBV28

CDR3 DNA: TGTGCCAGCAGCTTAGAGTACGGCAGGGCTAACTATGGCTACACCTTC
CDR3 protein: CASSLEYGRANYGYTF
D gene: -
J gene: TRBJ1-2
clone size: many
V gene: TRBV11-2

CDR3 DNA: TGTGCCAGTACAATGGGAGAAATTGGTTATACGCAGTATTTT
CDR3 protein: CASTMGEIGYTQYF
D gene: -
J gene: TRBJ2-3
clone size: many
V gene: TRBV19

CDR3 DNA: TGTGCCAGCAGTCCCGTCCCGATGAGCGGGCACTACAATGAGCAGTTCTTC
CDR3 protein: CASSPVPMSGHYNEQFF
D gene: -
J gene: TRBJ2-1
clone size: many
V gene: TRBV27

CDR3 DNA: TGTGCTAGTGGTTTGGACAGGGCCTATGGCTACACCTTC
CDR3 protein: CASGLDRAYGYTF
D gene: -
J gene: TRBJ1-2
clone size: many
V gene: TRBV12-5

CDR3 DNA: TGTGCCAGCAGCTTAGTCCGGGAACCCTACGAGCAGTACTTC
CDR3 protein: CASSLVREPYEQYF
D gene: -
J gene: TRBJ2-7
clone size: many
V gene: TRBV7-9

CDR3 DNA: TGTGCCAGCAGTTCGACTTCGGGACAGTCCTACGAGCAGTACTTC
CDR3 protein: CASSSTSGQSYEQYF
D gene: TRBD1
J gene: TRBJ2-7
clone size: many
V gene: TRBV6-6

CDR3 DNA: TGTGCCAGCAGATCAGGGCCCAATCAGCCCCAGCATTTT
CDR3 protein: CASRSGPNQPQHF
D gene: -
J gene: TRBJ1-5
clone size: many
V gene: TRBV25-1

CDR3 DNA: TGTGCCAGCACCAAAGATGCAGCGGGAGCGGGGGAGACCCAGTACTTC
CDR3 protein: CASTKDAAGAGETQYF
D gene: TRBD2
J gene: TRBJ2-5
clone size: many
V gene: TRBV28

CDR3 DNA: TGCGCCAGCAGGACCCGGAGCTCTGGAAACACCATATATTTT
CDR3 protein: CASRTRSSGNTIYF
D gene: -
J gene: TRBJ1-3
clone size: many
V gene: TRBV10-1

CDR3 DNA: TGTGCCTGGAGTGGAGGGGGAGAGACCCAGTACTTC
CDR3 protein: CAWSGGGETQYF
D gene: -
J gene: TRBJ2-5
clone size: many
V gene: TRBV30

CDR3 DNA: TGTGCCAGCAGCTCCTACAGCGAGCAGTACTTC
CDR3 protein: CASSSYSEQYF
D gene: -
J gene: TRBJ2-7
clone size: many
V gene: TRBV7-9

CDR3 DNA: TGTGCCAGCACCCAGACTTGGGACAGGGCCTACGAGCAGTACTTC
CDR3 protein: CASTQTWDRAYEQYF
D gene: TRBD1
J gene: TRBJ2-7
clone size: many
V gene: TRBV4-2

CDR3 DNA: TGTGCCAGCAGTACGGGACAGCTTGCAACTAATGAAAAACTGTTTTTT
CDR3 protein: CASSTGQLATNEKLFF
D gene: TRBD1
J gene: TRBJ1-4
clone size: many
V gene: TRBV25-1

CDR3 DNA: TGTGCCAGCACCCCCCTGGCCGGGGACTACAATGAGCAGTTCTTC
CDR3 protein: CASTPLAGDYNEQFF
D gene: -
J gene: TRBJ2-1
clone size: many
V gene: TRBV9

CDR3 DNA: TGCGCCAGCAGTAGACAGGGTGGGGGGGAAGCTTTCTTT
CDR3 protein: CASSRQGGGEAFF
D gene: TRBD1
J gene: TRBJ1-1
clone size: many
V gene: TRBV10-2

CDR3 DNA: TGCGCCAGCAGCATCGGGACAGGGTCTAATCAGCCCCAGCATTTT
CDR3 protein: CASSIGTGSNQPQHF
D gene: TRBD1
J gene: TRBJ1-5
clone size: many
V gene: TRBV5-1

CDR3 DNA: TGTGCCAGCAGCTTGGCACAGGCCTACGAGCAGTACTTC
CDR3 protein: CASSLAQAYEQYF
D gene: -
J gene: TRBJ2-7
clone size: many
V gene: TRBV5-6

CDR3 DNA: TGTGCCAGCAGCTCTACGACAGGGCCCATTAGCGAAGCTTTCTTT
CDR3 protein: CASSSTTGPISEAFF
D gene: TRBD1
J gene: TRBJ1-1
clone size: many
V gene: TRBV7-9

CDR3 DNA: TGTGCCAGCAGCCCAAGGACTAGCGCCTCCTACGAGCAGTACTTC
CDR3 protein: CASSPRTSASYEQYF
D gene: TRBD2
J gene: TRBJ2-7
clone size: few
V gene: TRBV27

CDR3 DNA: TGTGCCAGCAGCCCCCAGACTAACCGGAACATTCAGTACTTC
CDR3 protein: CASSPQTNRNIQYF
D gene: -
J gene: TRBJ2-4
clone size: many
V gene: TRBV9

CDR3 DNA: TGTGCCAGCAGTTACCAGGGGGTCAGCACTGAAGCTTTCTTT
CDR3 protein: CASSYQGVSTEAFF
D gene: TRBD1
J gene: TRBJ1-1
clone size: many
V gene: TRBV6-5

CDR3 DNA: TGTGCCAGCAGCTTGGACAGGGGGTATGAAAAACTGTTTTTT
CDR3 protein: CASSLDRGYEKLFF
D gene: TRBD1
J gene: TRBJ1-4
clone size: many
V gene: TRBV5-4

CDR3 DNA: TGTGCCAGCACTATTTTCTACGAGCAGTACTTC
CDR3 protein: CASTIFYEQYF
D gene: -
J gene: TRBJ2-7
clone size: many
V gene: TRBV27

CDR3 DNA: TGTGCCAGCAGCTTAGGTGTAGGCAATCAGCCCCAGCATTTT
CDR3 protein: CASSLGVGNQPQHF
D gene: -
J gene: TRBJ1-5
clone size: many
V gene: TRBV7-9

CDR3 DNA: TGCGCCAGCAGCCGATCCGGGACAGCAAATCAAGAGACCCAGTACTTC
CDR3 protein: CASSRSGTANQETQYF
D gene: TRBD1
J gene: TRBJ2-5
clone size: many
V gene: TRBV5-1

CDR3 DNA: TGTGCCAGTCAAACAGGGTCCTCCTACAATGAGCAGTTCTTC
CDR3 protein: CASQTGSSYNEQFF
D gene: -
J gene: TRBJ2-1
clone size: many
V gene: TRBV19

CDR3 DNA: TGTGCCAGCAGTGATCTCCTGCGTGGGGGGAACCTTGGCTACACCTTC
CDR3 protein: CASSDLLRGGNLGYTF
D gene: -
J gene: TRBJ1-2
clone size: many
V gene: TRBV6-1

CDR3 DNA: TGCGCCAGCAGCACGGGACAGGGGAATTCACCCCTCCACTTT
CDR3 protein: CASSTGQGNSPLHF
D gene: TRBD1
J gene: TRBJ1-6
clone size: few
V gene: TRBV5-1

CDR3 DNA: TGTGCCAGCAGCTTGGACGGGATGAAGAACACTGAAGCTTTCTTT
CDR3 protein: CASSLDGMKNTEAFF
D gene: -
J gene: TRBJ1-1
clone size: many
V gene: TRBV5-6

CDR3 DNA: TGTGCCACTCGGGGAGGGCATGAGCAGTACTTC
CDR3 protein: CATRGGHEQYF
D gene: TRBD2
J gene: TRBJ2-7
clone size: many
V gene: TRBV28

CDR3 DNA: TGTGCCAGCGGGACCCGGACAGGGCGGGGAGAGACCCAGTACTTC
CDR3 protein: CASGTRTGRGETQYF
D gene: TRBD1
J gene: TRBJ2-5
clone size: many
V gene: TRBV6-1

CDR3 DNA: TGTGCCAGCAGCCCCGGGACTAGCGGCTCCTACAATGAGCAGTTCTTC
CDR3 protein: CASSPGTSGSYNEQFF
D gene: TRBD2
J gene: TRBJ2-1
clone size: many
V gene: TRBV7-6

CDR3 DNA: TGTGCCAGCAGTTTATTCTGGCCCCAGAGCACAGATACGCAGTATTTT
CDR3 protein: CASSLFWPQSTDTQYF
D gene: -
J gene: TRBJ2-3
clone size: -
V gene: TRBV27

CDR3 DNA: TGTGCCACCCCGTGGAGGGTTAATGAAAAACTGTTTTTT
CDR3 protein: CATPWRVNEKLFF
D gene: -
J gene: TRBJ1-4
clone size: medium-sized
V gene: TRBV19

CDR3 DNA: TGTGCCTGGAGTGTGCGAACCAGCGGGAGGGCCCAGCAGTACTTC
CDR3 protein: CAWSVRTSGRAQQYF
D gene: TRBD2
J gene: TRBJ2-7
clone size: few
V gene: TRBV30

CDR3 DNA: TGTGCCAGCATTTCTGATATTCTAGAGCAGTACTTC
CDR3 protein: CASISDILEQYF
D gene: -
J gene: TRBJ2-7
clone size: many
V gene: TRBV2

CDR3 DNA: TGTGCCAGCAGTGACCTGGGGGCGCGCGGCAATCAGCCCCAGCATTTT
CDR3 protein: CASSDLGARGNQPQHF
D gene: -
J gene: TRBJ1-5
clone size: many
V gene: TRBV28

CDR3 DNA: TGCAGCGTGAAGACAGGGGGCACTTCACCCCTCCACTTT
CDR3 protein: CSVKTGGTSPLHF
D gene: TRBD1
J gene: TRBJ1-6
clone size: few
V gene: TRBV29-1

CDR3 DNA: TGTGCCAGCAGCCGACTAGCACCTAGCTCCTACGAGCAGTACTTC
CDR3 protein: CASSRLAPSSYEQYF
D gene: TRBD2
J gene: TRBJ2-7
clone size: many
V gene: TRBV7-9